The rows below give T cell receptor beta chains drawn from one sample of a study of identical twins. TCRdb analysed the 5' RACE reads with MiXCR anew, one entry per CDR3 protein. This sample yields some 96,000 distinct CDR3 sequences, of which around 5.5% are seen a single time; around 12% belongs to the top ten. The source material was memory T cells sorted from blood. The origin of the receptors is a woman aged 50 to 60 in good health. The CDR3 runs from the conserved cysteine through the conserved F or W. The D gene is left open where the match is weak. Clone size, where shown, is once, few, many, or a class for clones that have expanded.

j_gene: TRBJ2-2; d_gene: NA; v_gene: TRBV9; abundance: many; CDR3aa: CASSRSQSTGELFF; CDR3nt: TGTGCCAGCAGCCGATCCCAATCCACCGGGGAGCTGTTTTTT
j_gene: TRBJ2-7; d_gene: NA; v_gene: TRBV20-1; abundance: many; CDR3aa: CSARGGMGGGESYEQYF; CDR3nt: TGCAGTGCTAGAGGGGGCATGGGTGGCGGGGAATCCTACGAGCAGTACTTC
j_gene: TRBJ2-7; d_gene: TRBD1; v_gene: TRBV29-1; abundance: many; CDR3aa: CSVITGQSYEQYF; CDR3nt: TGCAGCGTGATAACGGGACAGAGCTACGAGCAGTACTTC
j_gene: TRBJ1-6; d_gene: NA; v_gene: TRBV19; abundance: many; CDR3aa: CASSLEREDSPLHF; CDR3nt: TGTGCCAGTAGTCTGGAAAGGGAAGACTCACCCCTCCACTTT
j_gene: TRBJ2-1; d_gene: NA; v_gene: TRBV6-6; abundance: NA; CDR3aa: CASSQGGLPYNEQFF; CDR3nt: TGTGCCAGCAGCCAAGGGGGACTACCCTACAATGAGCAGTTCTTC
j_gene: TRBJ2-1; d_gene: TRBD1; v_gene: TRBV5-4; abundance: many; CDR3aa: CASSLLRQGESF; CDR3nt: TGTGCCAGCAGCTTGTTGAGACAGGGTGAATCCTTC
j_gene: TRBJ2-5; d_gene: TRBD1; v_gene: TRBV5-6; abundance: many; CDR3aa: CASSIPGQGEETQYF; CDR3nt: TGTGCCAGCAGCATACCCGGACAGGGGGAAGAGACCCAGTACTTC
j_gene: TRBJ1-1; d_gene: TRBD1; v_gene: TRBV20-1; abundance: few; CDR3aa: CSARARRQGTEAFF; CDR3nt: TGCAGTGCTAGAGCCAGAAGACAGGGAACTGAAGCTTTCTTT
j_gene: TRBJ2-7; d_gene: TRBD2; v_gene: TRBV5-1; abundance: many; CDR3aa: CASSLIAGAYEQYF; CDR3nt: TGCGCCAGCAGCCTAATAGCGGGGGCCTACGAGCAGTACTTC
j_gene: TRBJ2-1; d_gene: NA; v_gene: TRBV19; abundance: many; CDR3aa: CASNDGRSYNEQFF; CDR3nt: TGTGCCAGTAATGACGGGAGAAGCTACAATGAGCAGTTCTTC
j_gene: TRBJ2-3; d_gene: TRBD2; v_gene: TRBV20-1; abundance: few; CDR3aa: CSARVSGLAGARRTDTQYF; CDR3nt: TGCAGTGCTAGAGTGAGTGGGCTAGCGGGAGCTCGACGCACAGATACGCAGTATTTT
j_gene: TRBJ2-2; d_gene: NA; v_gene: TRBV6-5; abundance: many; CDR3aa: CASSYGHGSGELFF; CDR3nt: TGTGCCAGCAGTTACGGGCATGGGTCCGGGGAGCTGTTTTTT
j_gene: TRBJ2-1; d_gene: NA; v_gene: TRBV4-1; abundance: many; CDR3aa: CASSQPGGLRYNEQFF; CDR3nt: TGCGCCAGCAGCCAACCAGGGGGGCTTAGGTACAATGAGCAGTTCTTC
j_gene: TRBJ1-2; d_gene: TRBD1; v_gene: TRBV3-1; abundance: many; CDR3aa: CASSQEDRGKGYTF; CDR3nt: TGTGCCAGCAGCCAAGAAGACAGGGGGAAAGGCTACACCTTC
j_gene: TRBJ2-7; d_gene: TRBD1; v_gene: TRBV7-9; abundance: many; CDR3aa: CASSSWDSQLYEQYF; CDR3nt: TGTGCCAGCAGCTCCTGGGACAGTCAGCTCTACGAGCAGTACTTC
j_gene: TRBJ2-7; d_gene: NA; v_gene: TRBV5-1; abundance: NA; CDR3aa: CASSRGAVYEQYF; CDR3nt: TGCGCCAGCAGTAGGGGAGCCGTCTACGAGCAGTACTTC
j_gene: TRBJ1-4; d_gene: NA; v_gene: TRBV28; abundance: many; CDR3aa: CASSLTRTTNEKLFF; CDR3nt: TGTGCCAGCAGTTTAACTCGCACAACTAATGAAAAACTGTTTTTT
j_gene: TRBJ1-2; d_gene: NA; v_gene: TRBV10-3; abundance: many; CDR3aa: CAIKTDSSYGYTF; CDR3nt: TGTGCCATCAAGACCGACAGTTCTTATGGCTACACCTTC
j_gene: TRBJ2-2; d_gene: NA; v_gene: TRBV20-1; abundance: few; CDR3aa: CSASINTGELFF; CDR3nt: TGCAGTGCTAGTATCAACACCGGGGAGCTGTTTTTT
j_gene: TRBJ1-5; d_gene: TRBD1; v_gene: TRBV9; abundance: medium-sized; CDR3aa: CASSVSYRGQPQHF; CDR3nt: TGTGCCAGCAGCGTATCGTACAGGGGACAGCCCCAGCATTTT
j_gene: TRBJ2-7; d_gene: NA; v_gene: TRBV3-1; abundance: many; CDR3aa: CASSRGDEQYF; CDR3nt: TGTGCCAGCAGCCGGGGGGACGAGCAGTACTTC
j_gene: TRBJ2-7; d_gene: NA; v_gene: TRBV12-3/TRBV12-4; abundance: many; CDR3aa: CASSSQGREREQYF; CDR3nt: TGTGCCAGCAGTTCCCAGGGTAGGGAAAGGGAGCAGTACTTC
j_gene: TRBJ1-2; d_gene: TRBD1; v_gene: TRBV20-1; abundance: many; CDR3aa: CSARDLRGTAAGGYTF; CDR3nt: TGCAGTGCTAGAGACCTTCGAGGGACAGCGGCTGGTGGCTACACCTTC
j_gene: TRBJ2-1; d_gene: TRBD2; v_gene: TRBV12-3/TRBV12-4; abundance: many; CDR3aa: CASSSAGGTYNEQFF; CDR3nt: TGTGCCAGCAGCTCAGCGGGAGGCACCTACAATGAGCAGTTCTTC
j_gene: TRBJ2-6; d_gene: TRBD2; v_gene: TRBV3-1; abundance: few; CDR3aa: CASSTAGAGANVLTF; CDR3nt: TGTGCCAGCAGCACCGCGGGGGCTGGGGCCAACGTCCTGACTTTC
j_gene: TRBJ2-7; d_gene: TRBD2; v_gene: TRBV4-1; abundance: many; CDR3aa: CASSQVTSGRKSYEQYF; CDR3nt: TGCGCCAGCAGCCAAGTGACCAGCGGGAGGAAGTCCTACGAGCAGTACTTC